This T cell receptor beta chain was captured in a study of CD8 T cells in ankylosing spondylitis. Many counts were recorded for this clonotype. The antigen is unknown. Quantitative 5'-RACE with molecular barcodes produced the TCR beta libraries. TCRdb passed the 5' RACE reads through MiXCR, listing each CDR3 protein once. Of more than 250,000 distinct CDR3 sequences in the sample, more than 9% are singletons; the top ten hold 9.1%. Germline V gene lookup returns CDR1 DFQATT and CDR2 SNEGSKA (reference sequence). CDR3 length: 14 amino acids. With 6 bases clipped from V and 4 bases from J, the junction kept 7 bases outside the gene matches. Broader study findings: For ankylosing spondylitis blood, a TCR beta motif of 7 to 9 highly homologous variants appeared characteristic. Disease-linked clones reportedly showed significant enrichment in matched ankylosing spondylitis synovial fluid.

Sequencing used blood, either unsorted or a sorted T cell fraction (not recorded which). This TCR was sampled from a female donor with ankylosing spondylitis or in good health (not recorded which). The chain employs TRBV20-1 and TRBJ2-7, with 12 bases identical to TRBD2. The CDR3 here is CSALTSGRGYEQYF. CDR3 coding DNA: TGCAGTGCCCTGACTAGCGGGAGAGGTTACGAGCAGTACTTC.